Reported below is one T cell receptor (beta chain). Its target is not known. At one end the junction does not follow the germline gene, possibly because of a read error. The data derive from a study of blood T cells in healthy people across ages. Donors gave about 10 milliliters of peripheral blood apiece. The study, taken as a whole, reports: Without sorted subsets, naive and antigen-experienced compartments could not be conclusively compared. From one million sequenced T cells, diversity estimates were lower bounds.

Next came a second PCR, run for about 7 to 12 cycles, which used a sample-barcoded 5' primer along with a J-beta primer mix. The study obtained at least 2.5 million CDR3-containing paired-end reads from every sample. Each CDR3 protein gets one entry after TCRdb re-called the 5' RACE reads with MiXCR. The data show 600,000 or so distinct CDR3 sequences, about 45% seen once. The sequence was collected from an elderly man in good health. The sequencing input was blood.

The CDR3 region is CAGSWTGGSYEQYF. The CDR3 bases are TGTGCCGGCAGCTGGACAGGGGGCTCCTACGAGCAGTACTTC. The V and J genes are TRBV7-9 and TRBJ2-7; 10 nucleotides match TRBD1. The CDR3 runs to 14 residues. CDR1 and CDR2 from the germline V gene are SEHNR and FQNEAQ (reference sequence).